Shown below are 7 T cell receptor beta chains from a single sample sequenced in a study of CXCR3-negative and CXCR3-positive naive CD8 T cells. The study made its TRB cDNA libraries by 5' RACE, adding UMI labels. TCRdb reprocessed the 5' RACE reads and reports one entry per CDR3 protein, with no DNA. This table holds under 45,000 distinct CDR3 sequences. Material: memory CD8+ T cells from blood. These receptors were obtained from a human donor in good health. Some clones in this sample may be carry-over from other donors' samples.

This chain connects TRBV29-1 to TRBJ2-7; lacking DNA, the TRBD1 call made by TCRdb goes unchecked. The CDR3 covers 14 residues. The V gene's germline CDR1 is SQVTM and CDR2 ANQGSEA. The CDR3 here is CSVIRTGSDYEQYF.

This rearrangement joins TRBV12-3 or TRBV12-4 to TRBJ1-5; TCRdb designates TRBD1, a call that cannot be tested without DNA. The CDR3 sequence is 14 residues long. CDR3 sequence: CASSPDRGNQPQHF.

The chain has TRBV29-1 and TRBJ2-5. The CDR3 runs to 17 residues. Germline-derived CDR1 and CDR2 are SQVTM and ANQGSEA. The CDR3 reads CSVEGGSQLGSQETQYF.

The V and J genes are TRBV6-2 or TRBV6-3 and TRBJ1-1. Germline V CDR1 and CDR2: MNHEY, SVGEGT. CDR3 length: 14 residues. CDR3 residues: CASSYSGEVTEAFF.

The V and J genes are TRBV6-2 or TRBV6-3 and TRBJ2-1; TCRdb indicates TRBD2, and absent DNA this call remains unverified. Germline CDR1 and CDR2: MNHEY and SVGEGT. CDR3 length: 17 amino acids. The CDR3 is CASSYGAGGGSYNEQFF.

CDR3 region: CASFGGGASGANVLTF. V is TRBV6-5 and J is TRBJ2-6; TCRdb selects TRBD1, and the lack of DNA leaves this call unchecked. The CDR3 consists of 16 residues. Per the germline V gene, CDR1 is MNHEY and CDR2 is SVGAGI.

The V call is TRBV6-2 or TRBV6-3, the J call TRBJ2-7; TCRdb gives TRBD1 as the D gene, but with no DNA this cannot be confirmed. The length of the CDR3 is 15 residues. Germline-derived CDR1 and CDR2 are MNHEY and SVGEGT. CDR3 sequence: CASSYSEEGLGEQYF.